This T cell receptor (beta chain) emerged from a study of shared clonotypes between healthy human individuals. Terminally differentiated effector memory CD45RA+ cells were excluded by CCR7 positive selection of CD45RO-negative cells. The method was immunoSEQ multiplex PCR; TCRdb's version includes in-frame clones alone and lacks a portion of them. This table holds 450,000 to 700,000 clones, about 95% found once. As for this clone: The sample has other DNA sequences that encode this CDR3 too.

Trimming stripped 0 bases from V and 4 bases from J, with 4 bases between. The CDR3 covers 12 residues. The germline V gene has CDR1 SGHAT and CDR2 FQNNGV. The specimen sequenced was naive CD8+ T cells sorted from blood. The clonotype was recovered from a woman aged 25 to 45 in good health. This rearrangement joins TRBV11-2 to TRBJ2-7; D is unresolved. The CDR3 region is CASSLDQYEQYF. The CDR3 DNA follows: TGTGCCAGCAGCTTAGATCAGTACGAGCAGTACTTC.